The next 4 T cell receptor beta chains were all read from a single sample in a study of shared clonotypes between healthy human individuals. Assay: immunoSEQ multiplex PCR; the TCRdb copy retains only in-frame clones and omits some. The sample holds 2 million to 2.5 million clones, approximately 93% seen once. Material: naive CD4+ T cells from PBMCs. Noted subset: CD45RA+ positively selected. These receptors came from a man aged 18 to 29 in good health. Some clones in this sample may be carry-over from other donors' samples.

The V gene is TRBV27, the J gene TRBJ2-1; D is possibly TRBD1 (6 bases). In germline, CDR1 is MNHEY, CDR2 SMNVEV (reference sequence). V dropped 6 bases and J dropped 0 bases, with 12 bases sitting between them. The CDR3 is made up of 15 amino acids. The CDR3 region has the DNA TGTGCCAGCAGCCAACAGGGTCTCTCCTACAATGAGCAGTTCTTC. Encoded protein: CASSQQGLSYNEQFF.

CDR3 region: CASSPLLGDEQYF. CDR3 bases: TGTGCCAGCAGCCCCCTCCTCGGGGATGAGCAGTACTTC. The J gene is TRBJ2-7, the V gene TRBV7-9; a possible D gene is TRBD2 (5 bases). The germline V gene encodes CDR1 SEHNR and CDR2 FQNEAQ (reference sequence). V was cut by 5 bases and J by 7 bases, with 15 bases left in between. CDR3 size: 13 residues.

The chain employs TRBV27 and TRBJ1-1; the D is unclear. The CDR3 extends over 14 amino acids. Deletions cut 1 base from V and 8 bases from J, with 14 bases between. Germline V gene data show CDR1 as MNHEY and CDR2 as SMNVEV (reference sequence). The CDR3, as DNA: TGTGCCAGCAGTTTATGGGCAGAGCGATCAGAAGCTTTCTTT. Residues: CASSLWAERSEAFF.

This clone was counted between two and nine times. The chain combines TRBV4-3 with TRBJ1-5; TRBD1 matches at 11 bases. The CDR3 consists of 18 residues. The V gene's germline CDR1 is LGHNA and CDR2 YSLEER. Losses at the gene ends were 0 bases for V and 5 bases for J; bases not matched to a gene: 9. This CDR3 is CASSQDVIRTGGHQPQHF. DNA for the CDR3: TGCGCCAGCAGCCAAGATGTAATTCGGACAGGGGGCCATCAGCCCCAGCATTTT.